A single sample is the source of the 25 T cell receptor beta chains below, sequenced in a study of blood T cells in healthy people across ages (dated by TCRdb to the mid-2010s). Libraries came from 5' RACE. Sequencing was carried out with an Illumina HiSeq 2500. A second about 7 to 11 cycle PCR used a sample-barcoded 5' primer and a J-beta primer mix. The public reads were reprocessed in TCRdb via fastp at Q25 and MiXCR, keeping in-frame beta chains. Every CDR3 protein is listed once, alongside the most common genes and DNA of its rows. Counted in this sample were about 1,800,000 distinct CDR3 sequences; 28% of them appeared once. The top ten constitute 7.7% of the sample. The sample was blood. These receptors were collected from a woman in her thirties in good health.

The chain carries TRBV3-1 and TRBJ2-5; no definite D call. The CDR3 contains 15 residues. The germline CDR1 and CDR2 sequences are LGHDT and YNNKEL (reference sequence). Deletions cut 0 bases from V and 5 bases from J, with 13 bases between. For the CDR3, the DNA is TGTGCCAGCAGCCAAGATGTCTCATTGGGGGAGACCCAGTACTTC. It specifies CASSQDVSLGETQYF.

The V gene is TRBV6-1, the J gene TRBJ1-4, with a tentative D call TRBD1 (6 bases). With 5 bases removed from V and 6 bases from J, the gap between germline ends came to 25 bases. From germline, CDR1 is MNHNS and CDR2 SASEGT. The CDR3 contains 18 residues. In nucleotides, the CDR3 is TGTGCCAGCAGTAAAAGTCGACAGGTTCCGGGGGGGGATGAAAAACTGTTTTTT. Translated: CASSKSRQVPGGDEKLFF.

Note on this clonotype: Compared with germline, one end of the junction differs, possibly owing to a read error. The V call is TRBV3-1, the J call TRBJ2-3; 8 positions match TRBD1. The CDR3 has 15 amino acids. Looked up from germline, CDR1 is LGHDT and CDR2 is YNNKEL (reference sequence). CDR3 bases: TGTGCCAGCAGCACCAGCGACAGGGGTCAAGATGCGCAGTATTTT. Its protein is CASSTSDRGQDAQYF.

The chain combines TRBV7-2 with TRBJ2-1; tentatively, D is TRBD1 or TRBD2 (6 bases each). Germline CDR1 and CDR2: SGHTA and FQGNSA. V lost 7 bases to trimming and J lost 7 bases, with 23 bases between them. This CDR3 has 16 amino acids. The CDR3 nucleotides are TGTGCCAGCACCCCTAGGGGGGCGGTGGGATCGAATGAGCAGTTCTTC. This translates into CASTPRGAVGSNEQFF.

This clonotype was seen a handful of times. The chain uses TRBV28 and TRBJ2-5; weak D call: TRBD2 (6 bases). Germline CDR1 reads MDHEN; CDR2 reads SYDVKM. The CDR3 sequence is 14 residues long. The V and J ends lost 7 bases and 5 bases respectively, with 17 bases between them. The CDR3 protein is CASTPGSSRETQYF. As DNA, the CDR3 is TGTGCCAGCACCCCCGGGAGCTCTCGGGAGACCCAGTACTTC.

CDR3 in amino acids: CASGWDSPPDTQYF. CDR3 coding DNA: TGTGCCAGCGGCTGGGACTCGCCCCCAGATACGCAGTATTTT. The rearrangement uses TRBV25-1 and TRBJ2-3, with D tentatively TRBD2 (6 bases). The CDR3 contains 14 residues. Per the germline V gene, CDR1 is MGHDK and CDR2 is SYGVNS. The germline V and J ends were trimmed by 8 bases and 4 bases, with 16 bases remaining between them.

The table lists this clonotype with many counts. This sequence joins TRBV5-5 and TRBJ1-2; D might be TRBD1 (5 bases). Trimming removed 4 bases from V and 7 bases from J, with 17 bases in between. This CDR3 is built from 14 residues. Germline CDR1 reads SGHKS; CDR2 reads YYEKEE (reference sequence). The CDR3 sequence: CASSHNRDDFGYTF. CDR3 DNA: TGTGCCAGCAGCCACAACCGGGACGATTTTGGCTACACCTTC. Full variable domain (outside the CDR3, taken from reference TRBV5-5 and TRBJ1-2): DAGVTQSPTHLIKTRGQQVTLRCSPISGHKSVSWYQQVLGQGPQFIFQYYEKEERGRGNFPDRFSARQFPNYSSELNVNALLLGDSALYLCASSHNRDDFGYTFGSGTRLTVV.

This sequence joins TRBV4-3 and TRBJ2-1; 7 nucleotides line up with TRBD2. The CDR3 loop spans 18 amino acids. Per germline, CDR1 LGHNA and CDR2 YSLEER. The trim removed 5 bases at V and 6 bases at J, leaving 19 bases unmatched. CDR3 sequence: CASSSSLDSGDGGNEQFF. CDR3 DNA sequence: TGCGCCAGCAGCTCAAGCCTAGACAGCGGGGATGGGGGCAATGAGCAGTTCTTC.

The genes are TRBV24-1 and TRBJ2-5; 8 positions match TRBD2. Unmatched junction bases numbered 6, after V lost 6 bases and J lost 1 base. The germline V gene encodes CDR1 KGHDR and CDR2 SFDVKD. This CDR3 contains 15 residues. In DNA form, the CDR3 reads TGTGCCACCAGTTCTTTAAGCGGGAGCCAAGAGACCCAGTACTTC. It specifies CATSSLSGSQETQYF.

This clonotype has only a few counts. The CDR3 DNA reads as TGTGCCAGCAGTTCCCCCTCGGGACTAGCGGGGTCTGGGGCCAACGTCCTGACTTTC. This sequence encodes CASSSPSGLAGSGANVLTF. The gene calls are TRBV28 and TRBJ2-6, with 13 bases matching TRBD2. V lost 4 bases, J lost 1 base, and 7 bases stayed unmatched. CDR1 is MDHEN, CDR2 SYDVKM, per germline. The CDR3 is 19 residues long.

This chain connects TRBV19 to TRBJ2-3; TRBD2 aligns across 7 bases. CDR3 length: 18 amino acids. Germline loops: CDR1 LNHDA, CDR2 SQIVND (reference sequence). V shed 4 bases and J 6 bases; nucleotides not matched to a gene: 19. The CDR3 protein is CASSRGRPGTTFGDTQYF. CDR3 in DNA: TGTGCCAGTAGTAGAGGCCGTCCCGGGACTACTTTTGGGGATACGCAGTATTTT.

Only a few counts were recorded for this clonotype. A read error is possible here, since a much larger clone lies one base away. The chain recombines TRBV29-1 with TRBJ2-1; D uncertain. The end of the DNA aligns better with TRBJ2-7, so the J call may be wrong. The CDR3 is 12 amino acids. Germline V gene lookup returns CDR1 SQVTM and CDR2 ANQGSEA. In DNA form, the CDR3 reads TGCAGCGTACCTTCGTCCTACAATGAGCAGTACTTC. Translating it yields CSVPSSYNEQYF.

Points on this clonotype: A read error may produce the germline difference seen at one junction end. The chain uses TRBV20-1 and TRBJ2-5; tentatively, D is TRBD2 (5 bases). The CDR3 length is 12 residues. CDR1 and CDR2 (germline): DFQATT, SNEGSKA (reference sequence). The chain's CDR3 is CSTRLARETQYF. The CDR3 nucleotides are TGCAGTACTAGATTAGCGAGGGAGACCCAGTACTTC.

A remark on this clonotype: A much larger clonotype is one base distant, so this may be a read error. The genes are TRBV5-1 and TRBJ2-7; either TRBD1 or TRBD2 may fit D (6 bases each). Between the trimmed V and J ends, which lost 4 bases and 4 bases, there was a span of 15 bases. The CDR3 is made up of 14 amino acids. CDR1 is SGHRS and CDR2 is YFSETQ in the germline V gene. Written as DNA, the CDR3 is TGCGCCAGCAGCCCGGAGGGGGTGGATTACGAGCAGTACTTC. This gives the protein CASSPEGVDYEQYF.

This sequence joins TRBV11-2 and TRBJ2-7, with D perhaps TRBD2 (5 bases). This CDR3 is 14 amino acids long. Looked up from germline, CDR1 is SGHAT and CDR2 is FQNNGV. V lost 5 bases to trimming and J lost 0 bases, with 11 bases between them. CDR3 loop: CASSIRGISYEQYF. CDR3 DNA: TGTGCCAGCAGCATACGAGGGATCTCCTACGAGCAGTACTTC.

This clonotype was observed a handful of times. The J gene is TRBJ1-2, the V gene TRBV7-9; D possibly corresponds to TRBD1 (5 bases). The germline V and J ends were trimmed by 0 bases and 8 bases, with 13 bases remaining between them. CDR1 SEHNR and CDR2 FQNEAQ come from the germline V gene (reference sequence). The CDR3 covers 14 residues. The CDR3 nucleotides read TGTGCCAGCAGCTTAGCTCCAGGGCTAAGCGGCTACACCTTC. It encodes CASSLAPGLSGYTF.

This chain uses TRBV29-1 with TRBJ1-1; the D is unclear. The CDR3 is 12 amino acids. Trimming took off 8 bases at V and 1 base at J, with 11 bases between the two ends. The germline gives CDR1 SQVTM, CDR2 ANQGSEA. The DNA for the CDR3 is TGCAGCACCGGACGGGAGAACACTGAAGCTTTCTTT. This codes for CSTGRENTEAFF.

This chain joins TRBV6-1 and TRBJ2-4; D is uncertain. The ends were cut back, 2 bases at V and 5 bases at J, with 7 bases in the middle. The germline V gene encodes CDR1 MNHNS and CDR2 SASEGT. The CDR3 totals 13 residues. CDR3 DNA: TGTGCCAGCAGTGAAATATTGCAAAACATTCAGTACTTC. Translated: CASSEILQNIQYF.

This clonotype turned up a few times. The CDR3: CASSPGIKRGSTDTQYF. CDR3 nucleotide sequence: TGCGCCAGCAGCCCCGGAATAAAGCGGGGAAGCACAGATACGCAGTATTTT. The rearrangement joins TRBV4-1 to TRBJ2-3; the match to TRBD2 covers 7 bases. Looked up from germline, CDR1 is MGHRA and CDR2 is YSYEKL. The CDR3 spans 17 residues. Trimming cost V 4 bases and J 0 bases; bases outside gene matches: 10.

This clonotype was detected a few times. V usage is TRBV11-3 and J usage is TRBJ2-1, with a tentative D call TRBD1 (6 bases). CDR3 length: 14 residues. Germline V lookup: CDR1 SGHNT, CDR2 YENEEA. V lost 1 base, J lost 13 bases, and 17 bases lay in between. The CDR3 DNA is TGTGCCAGCAGCTTAGGTCAGGGGTCCGGGATTCAGTTCTTC. As protein: CASSLGQGSGIQFF.

This chain joins TRBV6-2 or TRBV6-3 and TRBJ2-1; 9 nucleotides line up with TRBD2. The CDR3 runs to 17 residues. The junction had 3 bases not matched to a gene; V was cut back by 0 bases and J by 0 bases. Germline values: CDR1 MNHEY, CDR2 SVGEGT. The CDR3 nucleotides read TGTGCCAGCAGTTACTCGACTAGCGGCATCTCCTACAATGAGCAGTTCTTC. Residues: CASSYSTSGISYNEQFF.

The V gene is TRBV6-6, the J gene TRBJ1-1, with D possibly being TRBD1 (5 bases). The germline V and J ends were trimmed by 2 bases and 3 bases, with 13 bases remaining between them. This CDR3 has 15 amino acids. Germline V gene sequence: CDR1 MNHNY, CDR2 SVGAGI (reference sequence). The CDR3 DNA reads TGTGCCAGCAGTTACGCGGACTTGGGGGACACTGAAGCTTTCTTT. Translation: CASSYADLGDTEAFF.

In its sample, this clonotype was seen many times. The V gene is TRBV28, the J gene TRBJ2-7; 7 bases line up with TRBD1. Germline lookup yields CDR1 MDHEN and CDR2 SYDVKM. With V trimmed by 3 bases and J by 2 bases, 4 bases remained unmatched. This CDR3 contains 14 residues. The CDR3 bases are TGTGCCAGCAGTTTGACAGGGTCGACCTACGAGCAGTACTTC. Protein product: CASSLTGSTYEQYF.

This clonotype was detected a few times. The rearrangement links TRBV7-2 to TRBJ2-5; D is unclear. Trimming left V 0 bases short and J 5 bases short, with 7 bases between. The V gene's germline CDR1 is SGHTA and CDR2 FQGNSA. The CDR3 has 13 residues. CDR3 sequence (DNA): TGTGCCAGCAGCTTAGCGTGGCCCGAGACCCAGTACTTC. Translating gives CASSLAWPETQYF. Full variable domain (rest looked up from reference TRBV7-2 and TRBJ2-5): GAGVSQSPSNKVTEKGKDVELRCDPISGHTALYWYRQSLGQGLEFLIYFQGNSAPDKSGLPSDRFSAERTGGSVSTLTIQRTQQEDSAVYLCASSLAWPETQYFGPGTRLLVL.

This chain uses TRBV20-1 with TRBJ2-5; 9 bases line up with TRBD2. The CDR3 has 17 amino acids. The V and J ends lost 1 base and 4 bases, in that order; junction bases with no gene match: 13. The germline V gene has CDR1 DFQATT and CDR2 SNEGSKA (reference sequence). CDR3 bases: TGCAGTGCTAGAGGCACTAGCGGGCCAGGTTGGGGAGAGACCCAGTACTTC. This encodes CSARGTSGPGWGETQYF.